Listed here are 10 T cell receptor beta chains from one sample, sequenced in a study of radiation and T cells in renal cell carcinoma. The time point was: baseline pretreatment blood. Treatment: 15 Gy SBRT to primary tumor, nephrectomy 4 weeks later. The table came from immunoSEQ multiplex PCR; TCRdb's copy has only in-frame clones and leaves some out. The sample holds some 110,000 clones, around 80% seen once. The material sequenced was blood, taken from a patient whose treatment included radiotherapy and nephrectomy. These receptors were obtained from a woman aged 55-70 years with renal cell carcinoma.

The rearrangement joins TRBV5-5 to TRBJ1-5; 8 positions agree with TRBD1. V was clipped by 5 bases and J by 1 base; unmatched bases: 5. The CDR3 loop spans 15 amino acids. The germline V gene encodes CDR1 SGHKS and CDR2 YYEKEE (reference sequence). The CDR3 spells CASSSGGLSNQPQHF. In DNA, the CDR3 is TGTGCCAGCAGTTCAGGGGGCCTCAGCAATCAGCCCCAGCATTTT.

The chain couples TRBV4-1 to TRBJ1-5; D ambiguous. The CDR3 extends over 18 amino acids. Trimming shortened V by 0 bases and J by 2 bases, and 17 bases separated the two germline ends. Germline V gene lookup returns CDR1 MGHRA and CDR2 YSYEKL. The CDR3 loop is CASSQEQSSPRRNQPQHF. The DNA of the CDR3 is TGCGCCAGCAGCCAAGAACAGTCTAGCCCCAGGCGCAATCAGCCCCAGCATTTT.

The chain employs TRBV28 and TRBJ1-1; D remains ambiguous. This CDR3 has 13 residues. V lost 3 bases and J 2 bases, leaving 7 bases between the germline ends. Per the germline V gene, CDR1 is MDHEN and CDR2 is SYDVKM. CDR3 amino acids: CASSFSPNTEAFF. The CDR3, as DNA: TGTGCCAGCAGTTTCTCACCTAACACTGAAGCTTTCTTT. The entire variable domain, with the rest obtained from reference TRBV28 and TRBJ1-1, is as follows: DVKVTQSSRYLVKRTGEKVFLECVQDMDHENMFWYRQDPGLGLRLIYFSYDVKMKEKGDIPEGYSVSREKKERFSLILESASTNQTSMYLCASSFSPNTEAFFGQGTRLTVV.

This clone has more than one count but fewer than ten. The rearrangement links TRBV18 to TRBJ2-5; D unresolved. Germline V gene sequence: CDR1 KGHSH, CDR2 LQKENI. The CDR3 has 14 amino acids. V dropped 0 bases and J dropped 1 base, with 6 bases sitting between them. The CDR3 coding sequence is TGTGCCAGCTCACCACCGGCAAGCCAAGAGACCCAGTACTTC. Translating it yields CASSPPASQETQYF.

This clone was seen repeatedly, ten times or more. The chain is built from TRBV4-2 and TRBJ2-4; 11 nucleotides line up with TRBD1. Germline CDR1 and CDR2: LGHNA and YNFKEQ. The length of the CDR3 is 18 residues. The trim removed 0 bases at V and 3 bases at J, leaving 7 bases unmatched. The CDR3 region is CASSQDGTGGRGKNIQYF. CDR3 coding DNA: TGTGCCAGCAGCCAAGACGGGACAGGGGGTCGTGGCAAAAACATTCAGTACTTC.

J is TRBJ2-1 and V is TRBV10-1; 7 nucleotides agree with TRBD2. J was trimmed by 3 bases and V by 4 bases; bases with no gene match: 6. The CDR3 spans 15 residues. The germline gives CDR1 WNHNN, CDR2 SYGVQD (reference sequence). Written as DNA, the CDR3 is TGCGCCAGCAGTGCATTGGGAGGGGACTACAATGAGCAGTTCTTC. This gives the protein CASSALGGDYNEQFF.

Only a few counts were recorded for this clone. This rearrangement joins TRBV5-1 to TRBJ1-4, with 7 nucleotides matching TRBD1. Germline loops: CDR1 SGHRS, CDR2 YFSETQ. CDR3 size: 15 residues. The J segment lost 6 bases and the V segment lost 0 bases, leaving 5 bases of the junction unmatched. The CDR3 loop reads CASSLGGTVHEKLFF. CDR3 in DNA: TGCGCCAGCAGCTTGGGTGGGACAGTACATGAAAAACTGTTTTTT.

The V gene is TRBV5-8, the J gene TRBJ1-5; D uncertain. CDR3 length equals 14 residues. Trimming cost V 5 bases and J 11 bases, with 20 bases left between them. Germline V gene lookup returns CDR1 SGHTS and CDR2 YDEGEE. CDR3 sequence (DNA): TGTGCCAGCAGAACCCTGACCCCCGGCGAGTCCCAGCATTTT. Its translation: CASRTLTPGESQHF.

The rearrangement uses TRBV9 and TRBJ2-7, with D perhaps assigned TRBD1 or TRBD2 (5 bases each). From germline, CDR1 is SGDLS and CDR2 YYNGEE. This CDR3 has 14 residues. Trimming removed 3 bases from V and 0 bases from J, with 10 bases in between. The CDR3 loop is CASSAGTVSYEQYF. The CDR3 nucleotides are TGTGCCAGCAGCGCCGGGACGGTCTCCTACGAGCAGTACTTC.

This clone was detected once. The chain carries TRBV6-1 and TRBJ2-1; D may correspond to TRBD1 or TRBD2 (6 bases each). The CDR3 spans 14 residues. Germline CDR1 is MNHNS and CDR2 is SASEGT. V lost 5 bases and J 7 bases, leaving 15 bases between the germline ends. The CDR3 region is CASSIQWGANEQFF. CDR3 nucleotides: TGTGCCAGCAGTATCCAGTGGGGGGCGAATGAGCAGTTCTTC.